The 21 T cell receptor beta chains in this list originate from one sample, sequenced in a study of CD8 T cells in ankylosing spondylitis. Study outcomes and limitations: Apparently characteristic of ankylosing spondylitis blood was a TCR beta motif (roughly 8 highly homologous variants).

These TCRs' antigens remain unknown. TCRdb used MiXCR to reprocess the 5' RACE reads, holding one entry per CDR3 protein. In the table there are roughly 400,000 distinct CDR3 sequences, under 25% of which are singletons. Sequences were obtained from blood, either unsorted or a sorted T cell fraction (not recorded which). These receptors all stem from a male donor with ankylosing spondylitis.

This clonotype was seen a single time. The chain links TRBV7-9 to TRBJ2-1; 9 bases are a match to TRBD2. Germline V CDR1 and CDR2: SEHNR, FQNEAQ (reference sequence). With V trimmed by 1 base and J by 8 bases, 6 bases remained unmatched. CDR3 length: 15 amino acids. This CDR3 reads CASSLEGGRADEQFF. The CDR3 region has the DNA TGTGCCAGCAGCTTAGAAGGCGGGAGGGCCGATGAGCAGTTCTTC. Using reference TRBV7-9 and TRBJ2-1 for the parts outside the CDR3, the full variable domain is DTGVSQNPRHKITKRGQNVTFRCDPISEHNRLYWYRQTLGQGPEFLTYFQNEAQLEKSRLLSDRFSAERPKGSFSTLEIQRTEQGDSAMYLCASSLEGGRADEQFFGPGTRLTVL.

V gene TRBV6-5 combines with J gene TRBJ2-1, with 14 nucleotides matching TRBD2. Germline CDR1 and CDR2: MNHEY and SVGAGI. The CDR3 spans 15 residues. Trimming cost V 6 bases and J 9 bases; bases outside gene matches: 7. CDR3 sequence reads: CASSYPGLAGVEQFF. CDR3 nucleotides: TGTGCCAGCAGCTATCCGGGACTAGCGGGAGTTGAGCAGTTCTTC.

This chain links TRBV29-1 with TRBJ2-7; 9 bases fit TRBD2. This CDR3 comprises 13 residues. V was pared by 7 bases and J by 2 bases, with 6 bases of the junction left unmatched. Per the germline V gene, CDR1 is SQVTM and CDR2 is ANQGSEA. CDR3 sequence: CSAAASGAYEQYF. The CDR3 bases are TGCAGCGCTGCGGCTAGCGGGGCCTACGAGCAGTACTTC.

A few counts support this clonotype. The CDR3 reads CASSVSGREYEQYF. The CDR3, as DNA: TGTGCCAGCAGTGTTAGCGGGAGAGAATACGAGCAGTACTTC. The V gene is TRBV6-1, the J gene TRBJ2-7; 9 bases are a match to TRBD2. CDR1 is MNHNS and CDR2 is SASEGT in the germline V gene. This CDR3 has 14 amino acids. Losses at the gene ends were 4 bases for V and 4 bases for J; bases not matched to a gene: 5.

The V gene is TRBV18, the J gene TRBJ2-1; no reliable D call. Germline CDR1 is KGHSH and CDR2 is LQKENI. V gave up 4 bases and J gave up 5 bases, with 9 bases separating them. This CDR3 region has 13 residues. The CDR3 coding sequence is TGTGCCAGCTCACTTTCCCTAGACAATGAGCAGTTCTTC. This translates into CASSLSLDNEQFF.

The J gene is TRBJ1-4, the V gene TRBV28; no firm D call. CDR1 MDHEN and CDR2 SYDVKM come from the germline V gene. The V end was cut by 7 bases, the J end by 5 bases, with 14 bases between. The CDR3 spans 14 residues. CDR3 protein: CASTLAPINEKLFF. The CDR3 DNA reads TGTGCCAGCACTCTGGCCCCTATCAATGAAAAACTGTTTTTT.

A few counts support this clonotype. The chain joins TRBV20-1 to TRBJ1-1; D is undetermined. Germline CDR1 is DFQATT and CDR2 is SNEGSKA (reference sequence). With 5 bases removed from V and 5 bases from J, the gap between germline ends came to 15 bases. This CDR3 region has 13 residues. The CDR3 region has the DNA TGCAGTGCTCTGGCAGGTAGGCGGACTGAAGCTTTCTTT. Amino acid sequence: CSALAGRRTEAFF.

A few counts support this clonotype. V is TRBV7-2 and J is TRBJ2-5; D is unresolved. Germline V gene sequence: CDR1 SGHTA, CDR2 FQGNSA. This CDR3 comprises 14 residues. The ends were cut back, 6 bases at V and 2 bases at J, with 13 bases in the middle. This chain's CDR3 is CASSQAAVQETQYF. The CDR3 nucleotides are TGTGCCAGCAGTCAGGCGGCGGTACAAGAGACCCAGTACTTC.

This rearrangement joins TRBV5-1 to TRBJ1-1; D is uncertain. The V gene lost 4 bases and the J gene lost 4 bases, with 14 bases spanning the gap. CDR1 SGHRS and CDR2 YFSETQ come from the germline V gene. This CDR3 is built from 14 residues. The CDR3 sequence: CASSVEGWGTEAFF. The CDR3 nucleotides are TGCGCCAGCAGCGTTGAAGGGTGGGGCACTGAAGCTTTCTTT.

This clonotype turned up a few times. A read error may account for a junction end that differs from germline. The rearrangement links TRBV10-3 to TRBJ1-2; no firm D call. The CDR3 consists of 12 residues. Germline CDR1 is ENHRY and CDR2 is SYGVKD. Here the CDR3 reads CAISQSDYGYTF. Written as DNA, the CDR3 is TGTGCCATCAGTCAGTCTGACTATGGCTACACCTTC.

The V call is TRBV27, the J call TRBJ2-3; D is ambiguous. The germline CDR1 and CDR2 sequences are MNHEY and SMNVEV (reference sequence). There are 15 residues in the CDR3. V was shortened by 2 bases and J by 3 bases, with 12 bases between the two germline ends. CDR3 protein: CASSLAPTLTDTQYF. Written as DNA, the CDR3 is TGTGCCAGCAGTTTAGCCCCCACTTTGACAGATACGCAGTATTTT.

The V gene is TRBV6-1, the J gene TRBJ2-2; TRBD1 matches 8 bases. The V segment lost 5 bases and the J segment 5 bases; nucleotides outside the gene matches: 7. This CDR3 has 15 amino acids. The V gene's germline CDR1 is MNHNS and CDR2 SASEGT. Written as DNA, the CDR3 is TGTGCCAGCAGTCGAAAAAACAGGGGGACCGGGGAGCTGTTTTTT. This translates into CASSRKNRGTGELFF.

The table lists this clonotype with a few counts. The chain links TRBV7-3 to TRBJ1-6; D remains ambiguous. CDR1 and CDR2 from the germline V gene are SGHTA and FQGTGA. This CDR3 has 13 amino acids. V shed 0 bases and J shed 9 bases, with 6 bases lying between them. The CDR3 protein is CASSLTEFSPLHF. In DNA form, the CDR3 reads TGTGCCAGCAGCTTAACTGAGTTTTCACCCCTCCACTTT.

In this sample, this clonotype turned up a few times. This chain links TRBV5-1 with TRBJ2-7; no clear D gene. Germline V gene lookup returns CDR1 SGHRS and CDR2 YFSETQ. The CDR3 has 12 amino acids. The V end was cut by 4 bases, the J end by 4 bases, with 9 bases between. CDR3 protein: CASSGMGYEQYF. In nucleotides, the CDR3 is TGCGCCAGCAGCGGTATGGGGTACGAGCAGTACTTC.

V gene TRBV7-2 combines with J gene TRBJ1-4; 7 bases align to TRBD1. Germline loops: CDR1 SGHTA, CDR2 FQGNSA. The V gene end was trimmed by 0 bases and the J gene end by 10 bases; junction bases not matched to a gene: 5. The length of the CDR3 is 14 residues. CDR3 sequence: CASSLAGGRGKLFF. CDR3 nucleotide sequence: TGTGCCAGCAGCTTAGCAGGGGGCCGGGGAAAACTGTTTTTT.

This clonotype was found a few times. J is TRBJ2-2 and V is TRBV7-7, with 11 bases lining up with TRBD2. CDR1 is SSHAT and CDR2 is FNYEAQ in the germline V gene (reference sequence). The length of the CDR3 is 16 residues. Trimming removed 1 base from V and 7 bases from J; junction bases left unmatched: 5. The CDR3 nucleotides read TGTGCCAGCAGCTTAGTAGCGGGAGGGCCCGGCGGGGAGCTGTTTTTT. It specifies CASSLVAGGPGGELFF.

This clonotype was picked up a small number of times. J is TRBJ1-5 and V is TRBV12-3 or TRBV12-4, with 7 nucleotides matching TRBD1. This CDR3 is built from 14 residues. The trim removed 5 bases at V and 11 bases at J, leaving 12 bases unmatched. CDR3 nucleotides: TGTGCCAGCAGTAGAGGACGATCCCAGGGGGCCCAGCATTTT. It specifies CASSRGRSQGAQHF.

There are a few counts of this clonotype. The CDR3 region is CASSFPRQGGTGELFF. DNA for the CDR3: TGTGCCAGCAGTTTCCCCCGACAGGGTGGGACCGGGGAGCTGTTTTTT. The chain links TRBV27 to TRBJ2-2, with 7 nucleotides matching TRBD1. The CDR3 loop spans 16 amino acids. The trim removed 3 bases at V and 5 bases at J, leaving 9 bases unmatched. Germline assignment: CDR1 MNHEY and CDR2 SMNVEV (reference sequence).

This clonotype was seen a handful of times. V is TRBV7-2 and J is TRBJ2-1; weak D call: TRBD2 (7 bases). The germline CDR1 and CDR2 sequences are SGHTA and FQGNSA. V was pared by 6 bases and J by 6 bases, with 15 bases between. This CDR3 spans 14 amino acids. The CDR3 DNA sequence: TGTGCCAGCAGAACGCTCCGGGGGGCCAATGAGCAGTTCTTC. Translated, it gives CASRTLRGANEQFF.

This clonotype was detected a few times. V and J are TRBV29-1 and TRBJ1-3; D is unclear. Germline values: CDR1 SQVTM, CDR2 ANQGSEA. The V end lost 4 bases, the J end lost 2 bases, and 9 bases lay between the germline ends. The CDR3 is 13 residues long. Here the CDR3 reads CSVVGVAGNTIYF. CDR3 DNA: TGCAGCGTTGTCGGGGTTGCTGGAAACACCATATATTTT.

This clonotype was recorded a few times. The chain uses TRBV5-1 and TRBJ2-3; D perhaps matches TRBD2 (5 bases). V was trimmed by 5 bases and J by 6 bases, leaving 25 bases between them. CDR1 is SGHRS and CDR2 is YFSETQ in the germline V gene. The CDR3 loop spans 17 amino acids. DNA of the CDR3: TGCGCCAGCAGGAGGCTACACTTGCGTCTAGCAGGCGATACGCAGTATTTT. Protein product: CASRRLHLRLAGDTQYF.